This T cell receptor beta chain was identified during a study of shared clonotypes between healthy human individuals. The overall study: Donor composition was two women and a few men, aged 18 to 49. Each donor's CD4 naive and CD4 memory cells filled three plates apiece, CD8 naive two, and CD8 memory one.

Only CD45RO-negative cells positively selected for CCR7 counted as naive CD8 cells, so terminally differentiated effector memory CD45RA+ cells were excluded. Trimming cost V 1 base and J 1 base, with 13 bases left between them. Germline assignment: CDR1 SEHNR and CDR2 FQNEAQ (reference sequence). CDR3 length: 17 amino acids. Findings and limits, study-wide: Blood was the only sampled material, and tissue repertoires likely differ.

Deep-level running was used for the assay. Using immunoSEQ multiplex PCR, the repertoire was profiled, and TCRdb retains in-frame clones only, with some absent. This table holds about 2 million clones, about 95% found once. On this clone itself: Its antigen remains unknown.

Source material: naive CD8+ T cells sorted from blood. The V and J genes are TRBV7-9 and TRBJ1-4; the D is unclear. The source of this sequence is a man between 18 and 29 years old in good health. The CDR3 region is CASSLESLRGTNEKLFF. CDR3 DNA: TGTGCCAGCAGCTTAGAAAGCTTGCGGGGAACTAATGAAAAACTGTTTTTT.